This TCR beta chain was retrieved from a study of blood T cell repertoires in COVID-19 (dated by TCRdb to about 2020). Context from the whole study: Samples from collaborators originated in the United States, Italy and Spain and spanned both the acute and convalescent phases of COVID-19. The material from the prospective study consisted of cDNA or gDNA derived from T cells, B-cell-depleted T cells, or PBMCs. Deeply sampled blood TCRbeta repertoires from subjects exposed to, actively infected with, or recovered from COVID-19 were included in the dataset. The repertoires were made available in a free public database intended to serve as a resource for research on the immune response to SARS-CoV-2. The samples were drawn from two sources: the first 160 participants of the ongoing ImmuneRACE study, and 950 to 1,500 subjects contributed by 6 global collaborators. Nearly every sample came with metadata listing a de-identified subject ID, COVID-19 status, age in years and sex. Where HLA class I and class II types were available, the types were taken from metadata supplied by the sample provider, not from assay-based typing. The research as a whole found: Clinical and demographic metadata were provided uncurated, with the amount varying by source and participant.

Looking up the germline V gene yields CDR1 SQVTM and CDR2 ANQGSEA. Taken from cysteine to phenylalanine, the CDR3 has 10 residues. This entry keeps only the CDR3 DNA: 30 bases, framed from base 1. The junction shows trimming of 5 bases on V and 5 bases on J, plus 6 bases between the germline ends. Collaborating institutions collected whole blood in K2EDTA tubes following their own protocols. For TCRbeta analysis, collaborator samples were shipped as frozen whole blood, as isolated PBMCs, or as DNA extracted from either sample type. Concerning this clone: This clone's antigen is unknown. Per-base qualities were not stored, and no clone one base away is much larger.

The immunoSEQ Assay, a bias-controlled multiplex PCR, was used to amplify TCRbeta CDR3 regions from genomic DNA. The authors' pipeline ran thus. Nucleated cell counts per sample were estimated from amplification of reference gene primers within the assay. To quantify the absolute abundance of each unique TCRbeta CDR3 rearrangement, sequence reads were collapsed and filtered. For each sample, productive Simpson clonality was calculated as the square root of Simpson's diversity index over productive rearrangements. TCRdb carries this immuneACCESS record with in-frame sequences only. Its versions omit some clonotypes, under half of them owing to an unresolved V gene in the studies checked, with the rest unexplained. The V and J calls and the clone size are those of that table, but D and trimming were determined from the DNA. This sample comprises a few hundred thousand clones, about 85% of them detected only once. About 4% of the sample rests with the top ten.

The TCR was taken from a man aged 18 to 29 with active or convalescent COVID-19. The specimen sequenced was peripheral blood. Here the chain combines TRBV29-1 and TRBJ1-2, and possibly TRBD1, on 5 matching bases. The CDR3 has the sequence CSVPGYGYTF. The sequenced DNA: TGCAGCGTTCCAGGGTATGGCTACACCTTC.